This TCR beta chain was sequenced for a study of cytomegalovirus exposure and HLA in healthy donors (dated by TCRdb to about 2017). Context from the whole study: In an earlier analysis of several hundred of the donors, 250 to 350 Gb of sequence data and some 120 million unique TCR beta sequences from about 190 million T cells were reported. About 280 gigabases of sequencing data and tens of millions of unique TCR sequences made up an early release that covered 500 to 650 HLA-typed donors. The genetic ancestry cluster associated with self-reported Caucasian donors included about 84% of the roughly 400 genotyped donors. The study aimed to test whether signatures of past pathogen exposure could be identified by cataloging public T cell receptors. Using immunosequencing, the study profiled T cell repertoires from about 650 subjects and related those repertoires to cytomegalovirus serostatus. Besides the first cohort of approximately 670 subjects, a separate validation cohort made up of around 120 different subjects was used. High-throughput TCR immunosequencing, statistical association of individual TCRs with disease status, and machine learning were combined to predict cytomegalovirus infection status. A later analysis re-examined previously published TCR beta repertoires from several hundred donors and added high-resolution HLA genotyping to investigate patterns of TCR occurrence. The later analysis used no new phenotypic data to find candidate immune exposures, relying instead on TCR beta sequences and their occurrence across donors. In an earlier analysis of 587 of the donors, high-throughput TCR beta sequencing was used to judge whether each TCR beta V gene segment behaved as functional or pseudogenic. Donor age, sex, ethnicity and CMV serostatus were compiled alongside the repertoire data. A later genetic analysis took genome-wide SNP genotypes for about 55% of the 666 donors and used that subset as a discovery cohort. Every repertoire in the discovery cohort had been generated on one and the same sequencing platform. HLA typing included class I and class II loci at four-digit resolution. Typing coverage differed by locus: A, B, C, DRB1 and DQB1 were typed in roughly 629-630 donors, DQA1 in around 500, DPA1 in over 600, and DPB1 in 472. About 5 DR-DQ haplotypes were handled as single units for association and clustering, since linkage in the cohort was strong. On average, 235,054 unique TCR beta nucleotide sequences were sequenced per donor among fewer than 500 genotyped donors of the cohort, with around 19% of those sequences being non-productive.

The research as a whole found: Across donors, most TCR sequences were observed very rarely, whereas some public TCRs were present in many individuals. In a later analysis, HLA-associated TCR beta chains showed more clonal expansion and lower generation probabilities than non-associated chains that were equally common. A cluster of highly shared sequence variants was judged likely to be a technical artifact of the sequencing pipeline. A few of the identified cytomegalovirus-associated TCR beta chains were confirmed in vitro to be specific for cytomegalovirus antigens. When HLA alleles, especially DR and DQ, strongly co-occurred, TCR associations were difficult to assign to individual alleles. According to the authors, the approach could potentially be generalized to other disease states and immunological phenotypes. CMV serostatus was the only immune exposure information available for the cohort. Compared with the approximately 700-donor mean, donors in an Asian-associated ancestry cluster had fewer N-insertions in productive TCRs, according to a later genetic analysis. According to a later analysis, TCR association rates differed among HLA loci, with DRB1 alleles showing the most associated TCRs and HLA-C alleles showing the fewest. This cohort had only TCR beta chains sequenced, and the lack of alpha or paired-chain data limited which features could be detected. In a later genetic analysis, a missense DCLRE1C variant was associated with V-gene and J-gene trimming of TCR beta chains, and the association was replicated in an independent cohort. Because some donors lacked HLA typing at each locus, the association tests relied only on the typed subset. The presence/absence analyses assumed that sequencing depth was roughly uniform across donors, and that assumption may not be true. In an earlier analysis of approximately 590 of the donors, most TCR beta V segments appeared in productive rearrangements about 87% or about 30% of the time, broadly matching IMGT annotations. In a later analysis, most CMV-associated TCR beta chains were found to appear HLA-restricted, with HLA associations seemingly driven largely by CMV exposure. The classifier was reported to diagnose cytomegalovirus status with high specificity and sensitivity in both the original cohort and the validation cohort. A further reported finding was that TCR beta sequences accurately predicted the HLA-A and HLA-B alleles for most subjects in the first cohort. At a false discovery rate of 0.05, a later analysis linked some 17,000 TCR beta sequences to specific HLA alleles. A total of about 150 TCR beta chains were listed by the study as associated with cytomegalovirus. The earlier analysis of 450 to 700 of the donors excluded roughly 17 rarely observed V segments, including chromosome 9 orphons, because counts were too low. Some IMGT-functional V segments, including TRBV6-2 and TRBV6-3, could not be distinguished by the 87-base-pair reads and were therefore excluded. Correlated functional status among segregating V segments might be attributable to linkage disequilibrium, but an unknown experimental factor could not be ruled out. According to a later analysis, parvovirus B19, influenza, CMV and Epstein-Barr virus appeared linked to several top co-occurrence clusters.

The cohort consisted of some 670 healthy bone marrow donors. All cohort members were sampled while nominally healthy, although unrecorded immune exposures were likely present. The donor was CMV seropositive and was included in the group of about 290 seropositive cohort members. A peripheral blood sample was provided by each donor, and peripheral blood mononuclear cells were used for TCR beta sequencing. Genomic DNA extraction from the blood cell samples was performed with the Qiagen DNeasy Blood Extraction Kit. Receptors were amplified or captured by the immunoSEQ multiplex PCR assay. For the multiplex PCR, a mixture combining 60 forward primers for TCR Vbeta segments and 13 reverse primers for TCR Jbeta segments was used. A multiplex PCR assay on genomic DNA amplified the CDR3 region of rearranged TCR beta genes. On the Illumina HiSeq System, the amplified TCR beta libraries were sequenced as 87-base-pair reads. The study's processing was this. In a later analysis, about 80 million unique TCR beta chains were counted across the roughly 610 repertoires, and around 10 million of these chains were shared by at least two donors. Raw reads were error-corrected and collapsed into unique sequences by a nearest-neighbor algorithm in which closely related sequences were merged to remove PCR and sequencing errors. V, D and J gene segments were assigned by aligning CDR3 sequences to IMGT reference sequences. For a sequence to be retained, a match of at least six nucleotides to both a V gene segment and a J gene segment was required. Rearrangements were classified as productive when the CDR3 lacked stop codons and remained in frame with V and J, and all other rearrangements were classified as non-productive. Following IMGT convention, CDR3 was defined as the stretch from the second conserved V-encoded cysteine up to the conserved J-encoded phenylalanine. The earlier analysis of about 530 of the donors excluded any sequence lacking an unambiguous match to a single V gene segment. In an earlier analysis of some 590 of the donors, a V segment was called functional when productive rearrangements were above 56.7%, and segregating when the standard deviation between donors exceeded 5%. A statistical classification framework was developed to diagnose cytomegalovirus status using the catalog of TCR beta chain sequences. V and J gene assignment, in a later analysis, came from comparing TCR nucleotide sequences with IMGT/GENE-DB human TR gene sequences. A later analysis assigned CDR3 sequences and most-parsimonious VDJ recombination scenarios with the TCRdist pipeline. A later analysis defined each TCR beta chain by its CDR3 amino acid sequence plus V-gene family, and excluded reads lacking a unique V-gene family. As a way to deal with suspected cross-contamination and a sequencing artifact, a later analysis dropped hundreds of nucleotide sequences that were highly shared and had low generation probability. For each public chain, a later analysis derived a clonal expansion index from normalized ranks of inferred template counts within each repertoire. In a later analysis, generation probabilities were computed using a VDJ recombination model fitted to out-of-frame rearrangements, and the results were checked against IGoR. Hypergeometric tests were used in a later analysis to score TCR-TCR, TCR-HLA and TCR-CMV co-occurrence, with a repertoire-size bias correction applied to the TCR pairs. False discovery rates were estimated in a later analysis by permuting HLA or CMV assignments 20 times. In a later analysis, co-occurring TCRs were grouped with DBSCAN, and TCRdist sequence similarity was added when clustering was performed within HLA-allele-positive subsets. Repertoires with fewer than 30,000 or more than 120,000 public chains were left out of co-occurrence clustering, as were a handful of repertoires with anomalous nucleotide sharing. The table comes from immuneACCESS by way of TCRdb, which keeps in-frame sequences with V and J called. Part of the clones is missing from these tables; in studies checked, under half for an unresolved V gene and the rest for unknown reasons. V, J and clone size are those of that table, while D and trimming were read from the DNA. In this sample the table shows 130,000 or so clones, approximately 82% of which occur a single time. The ten largest clones capture more than 2.5% of the sample.

For this clone: Its antigen remains undetermined. No base qualities exist here, and no much larger clone lies one base off it.

From V the trimming removes 7 bases and from J it removes 7 bases, while the gene matches leave 10 bases of the junction unaccounted for. Taken from the germline V gene (reference sequence), the CDR1 and CDR2 loops are SEHNR and FQNEAQ. Its CDR3 holds 16 amino acids, cysteine through phenylalanine. Kept here is only the CDR3 DNA, which spans 48 bases and is read in frame from base 1. This clonotype was obtained from a man younger than 35 in good health and CMV-seropositive. Sequenced material: PBMCs. The rearranged segments are TRBV7-9 and TRBJ1-6; TRBD1 aligns with 10 central bases. This receptor has the CDR3 CASTSYGTGDNSPLHF. The DNA reads as follows: TGTGCCAGCACCTCGTACGGGACAGGGGACAATTCACCCCTCCACTTT. The entire variable domain, with the stretches around the CDR3 drawn from the reference TRBV7-9 and TRBJ1-6 proteins, is DTGVSQNPRHKITKRGQNVTFRCDPISEHNRLYWYRQTLGQGPEFLTYFQNEAQLEKSRLLSDRFSAERPKGSFSTLEIQRTEQGDSAMYLCASTSYGTGDNSPLHFGNGTRLTVT.